Reported below is one TCR beta chain. Other DNA sequences from this sample encode an identical CDR3 as well. TCRdb's copy holds only in-frame clones and misses some; the assay was immunoSEQ multiplex PCR. Of about 310,000 clones listed, 87% were seen once; the top ten hold around 9%. Cohorts were based on clinical histories the participants reported. This entry is derived from a study of blood T cell repertoires in COVID-19. V shed 0 bases and J 2 bases; nucleotides not matched to a gene: 3. The CDR3 totals 15 residues. The germline gives CDR1 SGHRS, CDR2 YFSETQ. This clonotype was sampled from a woman aged 18-29 years who had recovered from COVID-19. The specimen sequenced was PBMCs or T cells enriched from blood (not recorded which). V is TRBV5-1 and J is TRBJ2-5, with TRBD2 matching 8 bases. The CDR3 DNA reads TGCGCCAGCAGCTTGGGGGCTAGCGGGCAAGAGACCCAGTACTTC. It codes for CASSLGASGQETQYF.